Listed here are 26 T cell receptor beta chains from one sample, sequenced in a study of blood T cells in healthy people across ages. It was with a sample-barcoded 5' primer and a J-beta primer mix that a second PCR of roughly 7 to 12 cycles was run. Each CDR3 protein is one row after TCRdb ran MiXCR on the 5' RACE reads. In the table there are roughly 2 million distinct CDR3 sequences, 49% of which are singletons. Sequencing was done on a sample of blood. The receptors stem from a woman aged 40 to 50 in good health.

CDR3 amino acids: CSVLGGDSNQPQHF. The CDR3 region has the DNA TGCAGTGTATTGGGAGGTGATAGCAATCAGCCCCAGCATTTT. The V gene is TRBV20-1, the J gene TRBJ1-5; D not resolved. The V end was cut by 7 bases, the J end by 0 bases, with 13 bases between. CDR3 length: 14 amino acids. CDR1 DFQATT and CDR2 SNEGSKA come from the germline V gene (reference sequence).

The rearrangement joins TRBV14 to TRBJ2-1; D possibly corresponds to TRBD1 (6 bases). Germline V gene sequence: CDR1 SGHDN, CDR2 FVKESK. The CDR3 is made up of 16 amino acids. Trimming left V 3 bases short and J 0 bases short, with 12 bases between. CDR3 sequence (DNA): TGTGCCAGCAGCCATGGGATACAGGGCTCCTACAATGAGCAGTTCTTC. Translating it yields CASSHGIQGSYNEQFF.

There are a few counts of this clonotype. This chain links TRBV10-3 with TRBJ2-5; the D is unclear. Germline V gives CDR1 ENHRY, CDR2 SYGVKD. Trimming cost V 2 bases and J 10 bases, with 14 bases left between them. The CDR3 has 13 amino acids. The CDR3 protein is CAISEDGRFGQYF. The CDR3 DNA sequence: TGTGCCATCAGTGAGGACGGTCGATTTGGCCAGTACTTC.

The chain has TRBV4-1 and TRBJ1-5, with D uncertain. The CDR3 contains 16 residues. Trimming removed 0 bases at V and 10 bases at J, with 19 bases between. Germline V gene sequence: CDR1 MGHRA, CDR2 YSYEKL. CDR3 residues: CASSQDQRQDDRPQHF. DNA of the CDR3: TGCGCCAGCAGCCAAGATCAAAGGCAGGACGATCGACCCCAGCATTTT.

Worth noting for this clonotype: This may be a read error: a much more frequent sequence differs by one nucleotide. This chain connects TRBV27 to TRBJ2-7; D not resolved. Looked up from germline, CDR1 is MNHEY and CDR2 is SMNVEV (reference sequence). CDR3 length: 13 residues. The CDR3 loop is CASSLSVAYGQYF. DNA of the CDR3: TGTGCCAGCAGTTTATCGGTGGCTTACGGGCAGTACTTC.

This sequence joins TRBV14 and TRBJ2-7; D may be TRBD1 (5 bases). The V gene lost 2 bases and the J gene lost 0 bases, with 11 bases spanning the gap. The germline CDR1 and CDR2 sequences are SGHDN and FVKESK. This CDR3 has 15 residues. The CDR3 loop is CASSQLLTASYEQYF. The CDR3 DNA sequence: TGTGCCAGCAGCCAACTACTGACAGCCTCCTACGAGCAGTACTTC.

This clonotype was observed a few times. The rearrangement joins TRBV28 to TRBJ2-4; TRBD1 or TRBD2 may be the D gene (5 bases each). Trimming cost V 7 bases and J 6 bases, with 16 bases left between them. The germline V gene has CDR1 MDHEN and CDR2 SYDVKM. The CDR3 is 14 amino acids. The CDR3 region is CASIPGADRNIQYF. CDR3 bases: TGTGCCAGCATCCCCGGGGCCGACAGAAACATTCAGTACTTC.

V is TRBV7-3 and J is TRBJ2-7; the D call may be TRBD1 or TRBD2 (5 bases each). CDR1 is SGHTA and CDR2 is FQGTGA in the germline V gene. Deletions cut 5 bases from V and 2 bases from J, with 13 bases between. The CDR3 is 14 amino acids. CDR3 amino acids: CASSHRDGPYEQYF. CDR3 sequence (DNA): TGTGCCAGCAGCCACCGGGACGGCCCCTACGAGCAGTACTTC. Drawing the rest from reference TRBV7-3 and TRBJ2-7, the complete variable domain is GAGVSQTPSNKVTEKGKYVELRCDPISGHTALYWYRQSLGQGPEFLIYFQGTGAADDSGLPNDRFFAVRPEGSVSTLKIQRTERGDSAVYLCASSHRDGPYEQYFGPGTRLTVT.

The gene calls are TRBV3-1 and TRBJ2-6; D not certain. Germline values: CDR1 LGHDT, CDR2 YNNKEL (reference sequence). V gave up 0 bases and J gave up 1 base, with 4 bases separating them. This CDR3 region has 15 residues. CDR3 amino acids: CASSQDHSGANVLTF. The CDR3 DNA follows: TGTGCCAGCAGCCAAGATCATTCTGGGGCCAACGTCCTGACTTTC.

This clonotype was seen a few times. J is TRBJ2-5 and V is TRBV20-1; 14 bases are a match to TRBD2. J lost 7 bases, V lost 3 bases, and 10 bases had no gene match. The germline gives CDR1 DFQATT, CDR2 SNEGSKA (reference sequence). The CDR3 runs to 16 residues. The CDR3, as DNA: TGCAGTGCTAGCCAGACTAGCGGGGGGGCGACGTGGACCCAGTACTTC. Translated, it gives CSASQTSGGATWTQYF.

This clonotype was seen more than once but under ten times. The V and J genes are TRBV6-5 and TRBJ2-7; D is uncertain. With 4 bases removed from V and 3 bases from J, the gap between germline ends came to 7 bases. CDR1 is MNHEY and CDR2 is SVGAGI in the germline V gene. This CDR3 has 12 residues. In DNA, the CDR3 is TGTGCCAGCAGTTCCCCTATCTACGAGCAGTACTTC. Translating it yields CASSSPIYEQYF.

The chain uses TRBV4-1 and TRBJ2-7; D is uncertain. The V gene lost 2 bases and the J gene lost 5 bases, with 13 bases spanning the gap. Germline CDR1 is MGHRA and CDR2 is YSYEKL. This CDR3 contains 14 residues. The CDR3 region is CASSQSAPRDEQYF. The CDR3 coding sequence is TGCGCCAGCAGCCAATCAGCCCCCCGAGACGAGCAGTACTTC.

This clonotype was recorded a few times. The rearrangement uses TRBV4-1 and TRBJ2-5, with 16 bases aligning to TRBD2. V was clipped by 3 bases and J by 0 bases; unmatched bases: 4. Germline lookup yields CDR1 MGHRA and CDR2 YSYEKL. The length of the CDR3 is 18 residues. CDR3 nucleotide sequence: TGCGCCAGCAGCCAGGGACTAGCGGGGGGGTATGACCAAGAGACCCAGTACTTC. This encodes CASSQGLAGGYDQETQYF.

This clonotype was recorded a few times. The chain recombines TRBV28 with TRBJ2-1; tentatively, D is TRBD1 (5 bases). This CDR3 is 15 amino acids long. Germline V CDR1 and CDR2: MDHEN, SYDVKM. Trimming removed 5 bases at V and 0 bases at J, with 11 bases between. The CDR3 DNA is TGTGCCAGCAGTACGACAGAGAGCTCCTACAATGAGCAGTTCTTC. This gives the protein CASSTTESSYNEQFF.

The chain combines TRBV6-5 with TRBJ2-3, with 8 positions matching TRBD1. V was pared by 6 bases and J by 4 bases, with 12 bases of the junction left unmatched. Per germline, CDR1 MNHEY and CDR2 SVGAGI. This CDR3 is 16 amino acids long. The DNA of the CDR3 is TGTGCCAGCAGGATAGACCGGGACAGGAGGTCAGATACGCAGTATTTT. Protein: CASRIDRDRRSDTQYF.

In this sample, this clonotype turned up a few times. The gene calls are TRBV15 and TRBJ2-5; no clear D gene. Germline CDR1 reads LNHNV; CDR2 reads YYDKDF (reference sequence). This CDR3 spans 13 amino acids. V lost 0 bases, J lost 3 bases, and 5 bases lay in between. CDR3: CATSRDFEETQYF. Written as DNA, the CDR3 is TGTGCCACCAGCAGAGATTTTGAAGAGACCCAGTACTTC.

This clonotype was counted between two and nine times. The J gene is TRBJ2-7, the V gene TRBV7-8; the D is unclear. Trimming removed 5 bases from V and 2 bases from J, with 7 bases in between. The CDR3 covers 12 residues. Germline V gene lookup returns CDR1 SGHVS and CDR2 FQNEAQ. This CDR3 is CASSIKAYEQYF. DNA of the CDR3: TGTGCCAGCAGCATCAAGGCCTACGAGCAGTACTTC.

The J gene is TRBJ2-1, the V gene TRBV19, with D possibly being TRBD1 (6 bases). Per germline, CDR1 LNHDA and CDR2 SQIVND (reference sequence). The CDR3 totals 16 residues. The germline V and J ends were trimmed by 5 bases and 2 bases, with 16 bases remaining between them. CDR3 amino acids: CASSSHRESPYNEQFF. The CDR3 DNA sequence: TGTGCCAGTAGTTCTCACAGGGAGAGTCCCTACAATGAGCAGTTCTTC. Combining the CDR3 with reference TRBV19 and TRBJ2-1 gives the whole variable domain DGGITQSPKYLFRKEGQNVTLSCEQNLNHDAMYWYRQDPGQGLRLIYYSQIVNDFQKGDIAEGYSVSREKKESFPLTVTSAQKNPTAFYLCASSSHRESPYNEQFFGPGTRLTVL.

The gene calls are TRBV6-6 and TRBJ1-2, with D perhaps matching TRBD1 (5 bases). Germline V CDR1 and CDR2: MNHNY, SVGAGI (reference sequence). Between the trimmed V and J ends, which lost 6 bases and 4 bases, there was a span of 15 bases. The CDR3 totals 14 residues. This CDR3 reads CASRASGGSYGYTF. The CDR3 nucleotides read TGTGCCAGCAGAGCCTCCGGGGGTAGCTATGGCTACACCTTC.

The rearrangement joins TRBV7-2 to TRBJ1-2, with D possibly being TRBD1 (5 bases). This CDR3 region has 16 residues. The V gene's germline CDR1 is SGHTA and CDR2 FQGNSA. Trimming removed 5 bases from V and 6 bases from J, with 22 bases in between. The CDR3 DNA follows: TGTGCCAGCAGCCCGCCAATACCGGGACCCCGGAATGGCTACACCTTC. Its protein product is CASSPPIPGPRNGYTF.

This clonotype was picked up a small number of times. The chain employs TRBV11-2 and TRBJ2-3, with 7 nucleotides matching TRBD2. This CDR3 is 15 amino acids long. Per the germline V gene, CDR1 is SGHAT and CDR2 is FQNNGV. V lost 6 bases to trimming and J lost 6 bases; unmatched junction nucleotides: 12. CDR3 amino acids: CASSFTGTMGDTQYF. DNA for the CDR3: TGTGCCAGCAGTTTTACCGGGACTATGGGGGATACGCAGTATTTT. Full variable domain (outside the CDR3, taken from reference TRBV11-2 and TRBJ2-3): EAGVAQSPRYKIIEKRQSVAFWCNPISGHATLYWYQQILGQGPKLLIQFQNNGVVDDSQLPKDRFSAERLKGVDSTLKIQPAKLEDSAVYLCASSFTGTMGDTQYFGPGTRLTVL.

The chain employs TRBV6-5 and TRBJ2-1; no clear D. This CDR3 has 14 residues. Germline V gene lookup returns CDR1 MNHEY and CDR2 SVGAGI. The V and J ends lost 2 bases and 1 base respectively, with 6 bases between them. CDR3 coding DNA: TGTGCCAGCAGTTACCAGCCTTCCTACAATGAGCAGTTCTTC. Protein product: CASSYQPSYNEQFF.

CDR3 nucleotides: TGTGCCAGCACCACACCCTCGGGACAGGGTAATTCACCCCTCCACTTT. This translates into CASTTPSGQGNSPLHF. This chain connects TRBV28 to TRBJ1-6; 9 bases match TRBD1. This CDR3 has 16 amino acids. Germline V gives CDR1 MDHEN, CDR2 SYDVKM. V trimming: 7 bases; J trimming: 6 bases; junction bases outside the gene matches: 10.

This clonotype was recorded once. The rearrangement uses TRBV28 and TRBJ2-3, with D possibly matching TRBD1 (6 bases). This CDR3 region has 14 residues. In germline, CDR1 is MDHEN, CDR2 SYDVKM. V lost 6 bases, J lost 5 bases, and 15 bases lay in between. The CDR3 bases are TGTGCCAGCAGGTTTGGGACACCTCGAGATACGCAGTATTTT. It specifies CASRFGTPRDTQYF.

In its sample, this clonotype was seen many times. Compared with germline, one end of the junction differs, possibly owing to a read error. The genes are TRBV27 and TRBJ2-3; D is undetermined. Germline loops: CDR1 MNHEY, CDR2 SMNVEV (reference sequence). CDR3 length: 14 amino acids. The CDR3 DNA sequence: TGTGCCAGCAGCTTATCCCTGGCGACAGATACGCAGTATTTT. This sequence encodes CASSLSLATDTQYF.

V usage is TRBV20-1 and J usage is TRBJ1-2, with D unresolved. The germline V gene encodes CDR1 DFQATT and CDR2 SNEGSKA (reference sequence). V was pared by 1 base and J by 3 bases, with 12 bases between. The CDR3 has 14 amino acids. The DNA of the CDR3 is TGCAGTGCTAGAGGGGCACGGAGGGACTATGGCTACACCTTC. It yields the protein CSARGARRDYGYTF.